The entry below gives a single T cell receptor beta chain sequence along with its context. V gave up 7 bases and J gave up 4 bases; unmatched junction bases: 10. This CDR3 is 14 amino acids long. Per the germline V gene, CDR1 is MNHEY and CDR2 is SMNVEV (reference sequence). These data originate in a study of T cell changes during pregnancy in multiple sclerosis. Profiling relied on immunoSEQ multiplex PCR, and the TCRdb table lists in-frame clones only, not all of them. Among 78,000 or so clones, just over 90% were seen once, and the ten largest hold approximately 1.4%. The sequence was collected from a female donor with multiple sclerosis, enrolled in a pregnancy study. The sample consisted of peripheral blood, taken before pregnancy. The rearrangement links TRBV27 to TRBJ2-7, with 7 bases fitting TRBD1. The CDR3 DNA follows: TGTGCCAGCAACCCTAGGGGGACAGTATACGAGCAGTACTTC. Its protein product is CASNPRGTVYEQYF.